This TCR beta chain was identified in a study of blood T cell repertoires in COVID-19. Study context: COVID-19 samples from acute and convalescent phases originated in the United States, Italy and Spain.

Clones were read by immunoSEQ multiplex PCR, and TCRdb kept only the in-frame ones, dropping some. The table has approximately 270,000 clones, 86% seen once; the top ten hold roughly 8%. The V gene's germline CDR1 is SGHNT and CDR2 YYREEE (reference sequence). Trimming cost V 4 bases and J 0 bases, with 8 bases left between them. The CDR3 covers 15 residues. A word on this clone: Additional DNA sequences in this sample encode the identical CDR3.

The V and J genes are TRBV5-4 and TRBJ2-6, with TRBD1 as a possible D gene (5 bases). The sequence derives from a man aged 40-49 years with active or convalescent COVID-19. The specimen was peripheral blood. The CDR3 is CASSLDSSGANVLTF. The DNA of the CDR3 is TGTGCCAGCAGCCTAGACAGCTCTGGGGCCAACGTCCTGACTTTC. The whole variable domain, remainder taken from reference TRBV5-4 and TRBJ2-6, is ETGVTQSPTHLIKTRGQQVTLRCSSQSGHNTVSWYQQALGQGPQFIFQYYREEENGRGNFPPRFSGLQFPNYSSELNVNALELDDSALYLCASSLDSSGANVLTFGAGSRLTVL.